The 28 T cell receptor beta chains below were found in one sample sequenced in a study of T cell responses to AZD1222 COVID-19 vaccine. Clones were read by immunoSEQ multiplex PCR, and TCRdb kept only the in-frame ones, dropping some. Altogether roughly 100,000 clones are present, 80% to 90% being singletons, with the ten largest covering approximately 40%. Here the sequenced sample was peripheral blood, taken 28 days after the second AZD1222 dose. The receptors were gathered from an adult who received the AZD1222 COVID-19 vaccine.

The chain uses TRBV28 and TRBJ1-5; tentatively, D is TRBD1 (5 bases). Germline V gene lookup returns CDR1 MDHEN and CDR2 SYDVKM. V lost 0 bases, J lost 1 base, and 7 bases lay in between. CDR3 length equals 15 residues. The CDR3 bases are TGTGCCAGCAGTTTATGGGGGGGAAGCAATCAGCCCCAGCATTTT. Encoded protein: CASSLWGGSNQPQHF.

In DNA, the CDR3 is TGTGCCAGCAGCCAGAGACTAGCGGGAGGGGCGGGTGAGCAGTTCTTC. The encoded protein is CASSQRLAGGAGEQFF. The chain couples TRBV7-2 to TRBJ2-1, with TRBD2 matching 14 bases. Per germline, CDR1 SGHTA and CDR2 FQGNSA. This CDR3 is built from 16 residues. V gave up 5 bases and J gave up 9 bases; unmatched junction bases: 9.

Note on this clone: One end of the junction does not line up with germline, which may come from a read error. The V gene is TRBV7-9, the J gene TRBJ2-3; maybe TRBD1 (5 bases). The CDR3 runs 13 residues. Germline-derived CDR1 and CDR2 are SEHNR and FQNEAQ (reference sequence). The CDR3 coding sequence is TGTGCCGGCAGGCAGGGCATCACAGATACGCAGTATTTT. Translation gives CAGRQGITDTQYF. Complete variable domain (other parts from reference TRBV7-9 and TRBJ2-3): DTGVSQNPRHKITKRGQNVTFRCDPISEHNRLYWYRQTLGQGPEFLTYFQNEAQLEKSRLLSDRFSAERPKGSFSTLEIQRTEQGDSAMYLCAGRQGITDTQYFGPGTRLTVL.

The chain has TRBV13 and TRBJ2-7; 9 bases are shared with TRBD2. The length of the CDR3 is 17 residues. The V gene's germline CDR1 is PRHDT and CDR2 FYEKMQ (reference sequence). Germline trimming cut 5 bases from V and 3 bases from J; bases unmatched to any gene: 14. CDR3 coding DNA: TGTGCCAGCAGCCCGGGCCTGGGTAGCGGGAGTCACTACGAGCAGTACTTC. This translates into CASSPGLGSGSHYEQYF.

This chain connects TRBV28 to TRBJ2-7; D is possibly TRBD2 (6 bases). The CDR3 runs 14 residues. Germline-derived CDR1 and CDR2 are MDHEN and SYDVKM. Trimming removed 6 bases from V and 3 bases from J, with 15 bases in between. CDR3 DNA: TGTGCCAGCAGGCCCTATCGGAGGGACTACGAGCAGTACTTC. Translated, it gives CASRPYRRDYEQYF.

This clone was counted only a few times. The chain combines TRBV7-2 with TRBJ1-2; D not resolved. The CDR3 spans 14 residues. Per germline, CDR1 SGHTA and CDR2 FQGNSA. Trimming pared 2 bases from V and 2 bases from J, leaving 9 bases between. The DNA of the CDR3 is TGTGCCAGCAGCTTATCGGGGATCAACTATGGCTACACCTTC. It yields the protein CASSLSGINYGYTF.

The genes are TRBV6-5 and TRBJ2-7, with 9 bases matching TRBD1. Germline V gene data show CDR1 as MNHEY and CDR2 as SVGAGI. The CDR3 loop spans 12 amino acids. With V trimmed by 8 bases and J by 4 bases, 3 bases remained unmatched. The CDR3 bases are TGTGCCAGCCGGGACAGGGAGTACGAGCAGTACTTC. This sequence encodes CASRDREYEQYF.

This chain uses TRBV28 with TRBJ1-5; D is undetermined. The CDR3 contains 17 residues. V was cut by 7 bases and J by 4 bases, with 23 bases left in between. Looked up from germline, CDR1 is MDHEN and CDR2 is SYDVKM. For the CDR3, the DNA is TGTGCCAGCATCTCACTCTCTCGACGTCCACTTAATCAGCCCCAGCATTTT. It specifies CASISLSRRPLNQPQHF.

The chain employs TRBV28 and TRBJ1-2; no definite D call. The V end lost 2 bases, the J end lost 1 base, and 14 bases lay between the germline ends. CDR3 length: 16 amino acids. Germline V gene sequence: CDR1 MDHEN, CDR2 SYDVKM. CDR3 nucleotides: TGTGCCAGCAGTTTAACTATTCGGAGGGTTAACTATGGCTACACCTTC. It translates to CASSLTIRRVNYGYTF.

The chain links TRBV7-2 to TRBJ2-5, with 9 bases that match TRBD2. The trim removed 2 bases at V and 2 bases at J, leaving 9 bases unmatched. The CDR3 totals 17 residues. Germline values: CDR1 SGHTA, CDR2 FQGNSA. The CDR3 sequence: CASSLMKLAGNQETQYF. The CDR3 coding sequence is TGTGCCAGCAGCTTAATGAAACTAGCGGGCAATCAAGAGACCCAGTACTTC.

The chain uses TRBV30 and TRBJ2-5; tentative D call: TRBD2 (5 bases). V lost 1 base and J 1 base, leaving 10 bases between the germline ends. The germline gives CDR1 GTSNPN, CDR2 SVGIG (reference sequence). CDR3 length: 14 amino acids. The CDR3 region has the DNA TGTGCCTGGAGTGGCGTTAGCGTCCAAGAGACCCAGTACTTC. Protein product: CAWSGVSVQETQYF.

The gene calls are TRBV14 and TRBJ2-1; 9 bases align to TRBD2. The CDR3 length is 19 residues. From germline, CDR1 is SGHDN and CDR2 FVKESK. After removal of 1 base from V and 5 bases from J, the junction contained 15 bases not matched to a gene. The CDR3 DNA is TGTGCCAGCAGCCAAGCTGACAGGAACGCGGGAGGGCCAAACAATGAGCAGTTCTTC. This gives the protein CASSQADRNAGGPNNEQFF.

This clone was seen a handful of times. The V call is TRBV2, the J call TRBJ1-1; D might be TRBD1 (6 bases). Per germline, CDR1 SNHLY and CDR2 FYNNEI. Trimming took off 6 bases at V and 6 bases at J, with 23 bases between the two ends. This CDR3 region has 16 residues. CDR3 residues: CASRKGGVGSSAEAFF. In nucleotides, the CDR3 is TGTGCCAGCAGGAAGGGGGGGGTTGGTAGTTCGGCTGAAGCTTTCTTT.

The V and J genes are TRBV18 and TRBJ2-1, with 7 bases aligning to TRBD2. Germline CDR1 reads KGHSH; CDR2 reads LQKENI. The V and J ends lost 0 bases and 0 bases, in that order; junction bases with no gene match: 5. This CDR3 contains 17 residues. The CDR3 region has the DNA TGTGCCAGCTCACCACCGGCTAGCGGAGGCTCCTACAATGAGCAGTTCTTC. Translated, it gives CASSPPASGGSYNEQFF.

The V gene is TRBV2, the J gene TRBJ2-7; 9 bases agree with TRBD1. The CDR3 is 16 residues long. The ends lost 6 bases at V and 0 bases at J; junction bases unmatched: 9. CDR1 SNHLY and CDR2 FYNNEI come from the germline V gene. The CDR3 reads CASREYRGQPSYEQYF. For the CDR3, the DNA is TGTGCCAGCAGGGAATACAGGGGGCAGCCCTCCTACGAGCAGTACTTC.

V and J are TRBV19 and TRBJ2-7; 11 bases match TRBD2. Germline assignment: CDR1 LNHDA and CDR2 SQIVND (reference sequence). V dropped 5 bases and J dropped 0; count of bases not matched to a gene: 3. The CDR3 spans 15 residues. The CDR3 sequence: CASSALAGASYEQYF. The CDR3 DNA follows: TGTGCCAGTAGTGCACTAGCGGGAGCCTCCTACGAGCAGTACTTC. The complete variable domain, with remaining parts taken from reference TRBV19 and TRBJ2-7, reads DGGITQSPKYLFRKEGQNVTLSCEQNLNHDAMYWYRQDPGQGLRLIYYSQIVNDFQKGDIAEGYSVSREKKESFPLTVTSAQKNPTAFYLCASSALAGASYEQYFGPGTRLTVT.

V is TRBV19 and J is TRBJ2-1, with TRBD1 as a possible D gene (5 bases). V lost 7 bases and J 2 bases, leaving 12 bases between the germline ends. This CDR3 comprises 14 residues. Germline values: CDR1 LNHDA, CDR2 SQIVND (reference sequence). Here the CDR3 reads CASNPAGTYNEQFF. In nucleotides, the CDR3 is TGTGCCAGTAATCCGGCAGGGACCTACAATGAGCAGTTCTTC. Complete variable domain (other parts from reference TRBV19 and TRBJ2-1): DGGITQSPKYLFRKEGQNVTLSCEQNLNHDAMYWYRQDPGQGLRLIYYSQIVNDFQKGDIAEGYSVSREKKESFPLTVTSAQKNPTAFYLCASNPAGTYNEQFFGPGTRLTVL.

The J gene is TRBJ2-7, the V gene TRBV4-1, with a weak D call TRBD1 (6 bases). Germline assignment: CDR1 MGHRA and CDR2 YSYEKL. Trimming took off 4 bases at V and 9 bases at J, with 22 bases between the two ends. The CDR3 consists of 15 residues. CDR3 sequence (DNA): TGCGCCAGCAGCCTCGAGGGACACCAACCAGTAGGGCAGTACTTC. Protein: CASSLEGHQPVGQYF.

The chain has TRBV18 and TRBJ1-2; 9 bases agree with TRBD1. From germline, CDR1 is KGHSH and CDR2 LQKENI. The ends lost 1 base at V and 0 bases at J; junction bases unmatched: 9. The CDR3 loop spans 18 amino acids. The DNA for the CDR3 is TGTGCCAGCTCACCACTCACAGGGGGCTGGACTTCTAACTATGGCTACACCTTC. Translated, it gives CASSPLTGGWTSNYGYTF.

The chain couples TRBV5-5 to TRBJ1-1, with D tentatively TRBD1 (6 bases). This CDR3 spans 13 amino acids. Between the trimmed V and J ends, which lost 4 bases and 5 bases, there was a span of 12 bases. The germline CDR1 and CDR2 sequences are SGHKS and YYEKEE (reference sequence). CDR3 in amino acids: CASSPHRVTEAFF. In DNA form, the CDR3 reads TGTGCCAGCAGCCCCCACAGGGTGACTGAAGCTTTCTTT.

This sequence joins TRBV6-5 and TRBJ1-5; unclear D gene. Trimming left V 11 bases short and J 0 bases short, with 11 bases between. Germline lookup yields CDR1 MNHEY and CDR2 SVGAGI. This CDR3 has 13 amino acids. The CDR3 sequence: CAGSWFSNQPQHF. CDR3 sequence (DNA): TGTGCCGGCTCTTGGTTTAGCAATCAGCCCCAGCATTTT.

In this sample, this clone turned up once. This chain links TRBV5-6 with TRBJ2-7, with 7 bases aligning to TRBD2. The length of the CDR3 is 15 residues. In germline, CDR1 is SGHDT, CDR2 YYEEEE. The V gene end was trimmed by 4 bases and the J gene end by 3 bases; junction bases not matched to a gene: 10. Written as DNA, the CDR3 is TGTGCCAGCAGCCGAGGCCTAGCGGACTGCTACGAGCAGTACTTC. It specifies CASSRGLADCYEQYF.

This CDR3 reads CASSFPTGNSPLHF. The CDR3 DNA reads TGTGCCAGCAGCTTCCCCACCGGGAATTCACCCCTCCACTTT. The genes are TRBV5-6 and TRBJ1-6; D is ambiguous. The CDR3 runs 14 residues. Germline lookup yields CDR1 SGHDT and CDR2 YYEEEE. Trimming removed 2 bases from V and 7 bases from J, with 10 bases in between. Filled out from reference TRBV5-6 and TRBJ1-6, the complete variable domain reads DAGVTQSPTHLIKTRGQQVTLRCSPKSGHDTVSWYQQALGQGPQFIFQYYEEEERQRGNFPDRFSGHQFPNYSSELNVNALLLGDSALYLCASSFPTGNSPLHFGNGTRLTVT.

The J gene is TRBJ2-1, the V gene TRBV28; D gene uncertain. Germline V gene lookup returns CDR1 MDHEN and CDR2 SYDVKM. V lost 6 bases, J lost 5 bases, and 8 bases lay in between. There are 12 residues in the CDR3. Here the CDR3 reads CASSPVHNEQFF. The CDR3 nucleotides are TGTGCCAGCAGCCCAGTTCACAATGAGCAGTTCTTC.

The rearrangement uses TRBV2 and TRBJ2-6; D not resolved. Germline CDR1 and CDR2: SNHLY and FYNNEI. The CDR3 extends over 14 amino acids. V shed 5 bases and J shed 1 base, with 6 bases lying between them. CDR3 loop: CASSTPSGANVLTF. The CDR3 nucleotides are TGTGCCAGCAGTACTCCGTCTGGGGCCAACGTCCTGACTTTC.

The chain employs TRBV4-2 and TRBJ1-4, with 9 bases matching TRBD1. The germline V gene encodes CDR1 LGHNA and CDR2 YNFKEQ. Trimming cost V 1 base and J 6 bases; bases outside gene matches: 0. There are 14 residues in the CDR3. The DNA of the CDR3 is TGTGCCAGCAGCCAAGGGACAGGGGATGAAAAACTGTTTTTT. Its protein is CASSQGTGDEKLFF.

This clone was seen only once. V is TRBV7-8 and J is TRBJ2-7; unclear D gene. Germline V lookup: CDR1 SGHVS, CDR2 FQNEAQ. V was shortened by 5 bases and J by 3 bases, with 14 bases between the two germline ends. CDR3 length: 14 residues. The DNA for the CDR3 is TGTGCCAGCAGCGGGCCCGAGACCCTCTACGAGCAGTACTTC. It specifies CASSGPETLYEQYF. The whole variable domain, remainder taken from reference TRBV7-8 and TRBJ2-7, is GAGVSQSPRYKVAKRGQDVALRCDPISGHVSLFWYQQALGQGPEFLTYFQNEAQLDKSGLPSDRFFAERPEGSVSTLKIQRTQQEDSAVYLCASSGPETLYEQYFGPGTRLTVT.

This clone was recorded a few times. V is TRBV27 and J is TRBJ1-4; D unresolved. V was cut by 8 bases and J by 0 bases, with 16 bases left in between. This CDR3 is 16 amino acids long. Germline lookup yields CDR1 MNHEY and CDR2 SMNVEV (reference sequence). This CDR3 is CASGMEGPPTNEKLFF. Here the CDR3 DNA reads TGTGCCAGCGGCATGGAGGGCCCCCCAACTAATGAAAAACTGTTTTTT.